This T cell receptor beta chain came from a study of PD-1 blockade in classical Hodgkin lymphoma. The time point here: cycle 4 day 1 (C4D1), after more than five weeks of nivolumab. Relapse was seen in all patients after autologous stem cell transplantation, and brentuximab vedotin exposure was variable. Magnetic negative selection was used to purify CD4+ T cells from thawed PBMCs. The table came from immunoSEQ multiplex PCR; TCRdb's copy has only in-frame clones and leaves some out. The data show 10,000 to 15,000 clones, about 86% seen once. The CDR3 is 13 amino acids. Per germline, CDR1 SNHLY and CDR2 FYNNEI. V lost 8 bases and J lost 0, with 8 bases in between.

This specimen was CD4+ T cells from blood, taken before the fourth cycle of nivolumab. The V and J genes are TRBV2 and TRBJ2-4; D gene unclear. The receptor was isolated from a human donor with classical Hodgkin lymphoma. CDR3: CASLGLAKNIQYF. CDR3 coding DNA: TGTGCCAGCCTGGGTCTAGCCAAAAACATTCAGTACTTC. The entire variable domain, with the rest obtained from reference TRBV2 and TRBJ2-4, is as follows: EPEVTQTPSHQVTQMGQEVILRCVPISNHLYFYWYRQILGQKVEFLVSFYNNEISEKSEIFDDQFSVERPDGSNFTLKIRSTKLEDSAMYFCASLGLAKNIQYFGAGTRLSVL.